Below, 32 T cell receptor beta chains from the same sample are listed, as sequenced in a study of blood T cell repertoires in COVID-19. This table comes from immunoSEQ multiplex PCR, and its TCRdb copy is limited to in-frame clones, with some not included. The data contain hundreds of thousands of clones, 86% of them seen just once; the ten biggest clones take up under 2%. The sample comprised PBMCs or T cells enriched from blood (not recorded which). The source is a man aged 40-49 years who had recovered from COVID-19.

The V gene is TRBV6-4, the J gene TRBJ2-3; 9 bases line up with TRBD2. There are 15 residues in the CDR3. Germline CDR1 reads MRHNA; CDR2 reads SNTAGT. V shed 11 bases and J 6 bases; nucleotides not matched to a gene: 15. In nucleotides, the CDR3 is TGTGCCCCTCCCCGCCGGCGGGAGGGTCCCGATACGCAGTATTTT. Protein sequence: CAPPRRREGPDTQYF.

The chain is built from TRBV5-4 and TRBJ2-3; TRBD2 aligns across 10 bases. Trimming at V came to 4 bases and at J to 8 bases, leaving 10 bases not matched to a gene. Looked up from germline, CDR1 is SGHNT and CDR2 is YYREEE (reference sequence). This CDR3 is built from 15 residues. The CDR3 DNA reads as TGTGCCAGCAGCGTTAAGCTAGCGGGAGATGGTACGCAGTATTTT. Translated: CASSVKLAGDGTQYF. Full variable domain (missing parts from reference TRBV5-4 and TRBJ2-3): ETGVTQSPTHLIKTRGQQVTLRCSSQSGHNTVSWYQQALGQGPQFIFQYYREEENGRGNFPPRFSGLQFPNYSSELNVNALELDDSALYLCASSVKLAGDGTQYFGPGTRLTVL.

CDR3: CASSQSGEAVHQPQHF. CDR3 sequence (DNA): TGCGCCAGCAGCCAATCTGGCGAGGCGGTACACCAGCCCCAGCATTTT. The chain is built from TRBV4-1 and TRBJ1-5; D is uncertain. The CDR3 has 16 amino acids. V was shortened by 2 bases and J by 7 bases, with 18 bases between the two germline ends. Germline V CDR1 and CDR2: MGHRA, YSYEKL.

The chain employs TRBV4-1 and TRBJ2-7; a weak D match, TRBD2 (6 bases). Germline CDR1 reads MGHRA; CDR2 reads YSYEKL. This CDR3 spans 17 amino acids. V lost 4 bases and J 2 bases, leaving 21 bases between the germline ends. The CDR3 region is CASSPVGRKRVAYEQYF. The CDR3 nucleotides are TGCGCCAGCAGCCCAGTGGGACGGAAGCGGGTCGCCTACGAGCAGTACTTC.

The chain joins TRBV12-3 or TRBV12-4 to TRBJ1-3, with TRBD1 as a possible D gene (5 bases). Trimming cost V 3 bases and J 5 bases, with 8 bases left between them. The CDR3 extends over 13 amino acids. The CDR3 is CASSLTARNTIYF. The DNA for the CDR3 is TGTGCCAGCAGTTTGACAGCAAGAAACACCATATATTTT.

Note on this clone: At one end the junction does not follow the germline gene, possibly because of a read error. J is TRBJ2-7 and V is TRBV28; 8 bases agree with TRBD1. The CDR3 sequence is 15 residues long. Germline CDR1 is MDHEN and CDR2 is SYDVKM. This CDR3 is CASSLSTGAGYEQYF. For the CDR3, the DNA is TGTGCCAGCAGCTTATCGACAGGGGCTGGCTACGAGCAGTACTTC. The whole variable domain, filled in from reference TRBV28 and TRBJ2-7, reads DVKVTQSSRYLVKRTGEKVFLECVQDMDHENMFWYRQDPGLGLRLIYFSYDVKMKEKGDIPEGYSVSREKKERFSLILESASTNQTSMYLCASSLSTGAGYEQYFGPGTRLTVT.

The genes are TRBV30 and TRBJ2-1; no definite D call. Trimming removed 2 bases from V and 1 base from J, with 6 bases in between. The CDR3 has 13 residues. CDR1 GTSNPN and CDR2 SVGIG come from the germline V gene (reference sequence). CDR3 DNA sequence: TGTGCCTGGAGTTCGAGTTCCTACAATGAGCAGTTCTTC. Amino acids: CAWSSSSYNEQFF.

As regards this clone: This specimen includes other DNA sequences encoding the same CDR3. The chain uses TRBV5-1 and TRBJ2-3; D gene unclear. CDR3 size: 13 residues. CDR1 is SGHRS and CDR2 is YFSETQ in the germline V gene. V lost 4 bases, J lost 0 bases, and 6 bases lay in between. CDR3 coding DNA: TGCGCCAGCAGCCTGTCCAGCACAGATACGCAGTATTTT. It is translated as CASSLSSTDTQYF.

The rearrangement uses TRBV7-9 and TRBJ1-2; perhaps TRBD1 as D (5 bases). Trimming cost V 5 bases and J 2 bases, with 18 bases left between them. This CDR3 contains 16 residues. The germline V gene has CDR1 SEHNR and CDR2 FQNEAQ (reference sequence). Here the CDR3 DNA reads TGTGCCAGCAGCCTGGTCGAGACAGCTTACAACTATGGCTACACCTTC. It is translated as CASSLVETAYNYGYTF.

CDR3 protein: CASSLELEDEQFF. CDR3 coding DNA: TGTGCCAGCAGCTTAGAGCTTGAGGATGAGCAGTTCTTC. The chain employs TRBV11-3 and TRBJ2-1; unclear D gene. V lost 0 bases and J lost 8, with 8 bases in between. Germline lookup yields CDR1 SGHNT and CDR2 YENEEA. This CDR3 has 13 residues.

The rearrangement links TRBV6-8 to TRBJ2-7; maybe TRBD1 (6 bases). V was shortened by 6 bases and J by 3 bases, with 21 bases between the two germline ends. The CDR3 has 16 amino acids. Germline V gene sequence: CDR1 MNHGY, CDR2 SAAAGT. Here the CDR3 DNA reads TGTGCCAGCAGACGGGACGAAAAGGGGGTATTCTACGAGCAGTACTTC. Translated: CASRRDEKGVFYEQYF.

This clone appeared once. The gene calls are TRBV3-1 (or the pseudogene TRBV3-2) and TRBJ1-2; 9 bases line up with TRBD1. Unmatched junction bases numbered 9, after V lost 3 bases and J lost 7 bases. The CDR3 has 15 residues. Germline-derived CDR1 and CDR2 are LGHDT and YNNKEL (reference sequence). The DNA of the CDR3 is TGTGCCAGCAGCCAGGGGGACAGGGTTTCTTTTGGCTACACCTTC. It codes for CASSQGDRVSFGYTF.

The V call is TRBV9, the J call TRBJ2-7, with 11 bases lining up with TRBD1. With V trimmed by 3 bases and J by 5 bases, 10 bases remained unmatched. Germline V gives CDR1 SGDLS, CDR2 YYNGEE. The CDR3 loop spans 16 amino acids. The chain's CDR3 is CASSDATGQGDHEQYF. The DNA for the CDR3 is TGTGCCAGCAGCGACGCCACGGGACAGGGGGACCACGAGCAGTACTTC.

The rearrangement joins TRBV27 to TRBJ1-6; a weak D match, TRBD1 (6 bases). Looked up from germline, CDR1 is MNHEY and CDR2 is SMNVEV (reference sequence). The CDR3 spans 15 residues. Trimming stripped 6 bases from V and 10 bases from J, with 19 bases between. DNA for the CDR3: TGTGCCAGCAGCCCTCCTCCACAGGGAAGCTCACCCCTCCACTTT. Translating gives CASSPPPQGSSPLHF.

The count of this clone is one. This chain links TRBV2 with TRBJ1-4; tentatively, D is TRBD1 (5 bases). Germline lookup yields CDR1 SNHLY and CDR2 FYNNEI. Trimming pared 2 bases from V and 12 bases from J, leaving 19 bases between. CDR3 length equals 15 residues. CDR3 nucleotides: TGTGCCAGCAGTGAACCTGGCAGGGTAGGCGCGGAACTGTTTTTT. Residues: CASSEPGRVGAELFF.

The chain combines TRBV5-1 with TRBJ2-6; D gene uncertain. This CDR3 has 15 amino acids. Looked up from germline, CDR1 is SGHRS and CDR2 is YFSETQ. Trimming took off 3 bases at V and 4 bases at J, with 11 bases between the two ends. CDR3 sequence reads: CASSSTLQGANVLTF. CDR3 sequence (DNA): TGCGCCAGCAGCTCGACACTGCAGGGGGCCAACGTCCTGACTTTC. The variable domain in full, with the rest retrieved from reference TRBV5-1 and TRBJ2-6, is KAGVTQTPRYLIKTRGQQVTLSCSPISGHRSVSWYQQTPGQGLQFLFEYFSETQRNKGNFPGRFSGRQFSNSRSEMNVSTLELGDSALYLCASSSTLQGANVLTFGAGSRLTVL.

The chain combines TRBV4-3 with TRBJ1-4; D gene ambiguous. Trimming pared 0 bases from V and 8 bases from J, leaving 10 bases between. In germline, CDR1 is LGHNA, CDR2 YSLEER. The CDR3 loop spans 14 amino acids. The CDR3 loop reads CASSQDPRGEKLFF. CDR3 in DNA: TGCGCCAGCAGCCAAGATCCTCGCGGGGAAAAACTGTTTTTT.

This chain connects TRBV7-9 to TRBJ2-7, with TRBD2 as a possible D gene (7 bases). CDR3 length: 15 residues. V was cut by 2 bases and J by 1 base, with 12 bases left in between. Germline V gene sequence: CDR1 SEHNR, CDR2 FQNEAQ (reference sequence). CDR3 residues: CASSLTGGQSYEQYF. The CDR3 DNA follows: TGTGCCAGCAGCTTAACGGGGGGACAATCCTACGAGCAGTACTTC.

This clone was seen once. The chain combines TRBV7-9 with TRBJ2-5; D might be TRBD2 (5 bases). Trimming cost V 5 bases and J 7 bases, with 29 bases left between them. CDR1 is SEHNR and CDR2 is FQNEAQ in the germline V gene (reference sequence). The CDR3 extends over 18 amino acids. The CDR3 DNA reads TGTGCCAGCAGCAAAAGCGGAGTCCCCAGAGAGGGAGCAAGGACCCAGTACTTC. Protein product: CASSKSGVPREGARTQYF. The full variable domain, its missing parts supplied by reference TRBV7-9 and TRBJ2-5, is DTGVSQNPRHKITKRGQNVTFRCDPISEHNRLYWYRQTLGQGPEFLTYFQNEAQLEKSRLLSDRFSAERPKGSFSTLEIQRTEQGDSAMYLCASSKSGVPREGARTQYFGPGTRLLVL.

This chain connects TRBV7-9 to TRBJ2-7; D gene uncertain. CDR3 length: 15 residues. Trimming left V 3 bases short and J 0 bases short, with 12 bases between. Germline CDR1 SEHNR, CDR2 FQNEAQ (reference sequence). CDR3 sequence: CASSFGAPSSYEQYF. CDR3 sequence (DNA): TGTGCCAGCAGCTTCGGTGCTCCGAGCTCCTACGAGCAGTACTTC.

The chain links TRBV7-2 to TRBJ2-7; D call uncertain. Germline lookup yields CDR1 SGHTA and CDR2 FQGNSA. The CDR3 is made up of 13 amino acids. V lost 7 bases, J lost 3 bases, and 13 bases lay in between. CDR3 sequence (DNA): TGTGCCAGCACCAACGCCGGGTTCTACGAGCAGTACTTC. It translates to CASTNAGFYEQYF.

The V gene is TRBV5-5, the J gene TRBJ1-2; D is undetermined. Trimming pared 0 bases from V and 5 bases from J, leaving 14 bases between. The CDR3 runs to 15 residues. Germline V gene data show CDR1 as SGHKS and CDR2 as YYEKEE (reference sequence). For the CDR3, the DNA is TGTGCCAGCAGCTTGGTTGCCAGGCAAACTTATGGCTACACCTTC. It translates to CASSLVARQTYGYTF. Full variable domain (missing parts from reference TRBV5-5 and TRBJ1-2): DAGVTQSPTHLIKTRGQQVTLRCSPISGHKSVSWYQQVLGQGPQFIFQYYEKEERGRGNFPDRFSARQFPNYSSELNVNALLLGDSALYLCASSLVARQTYGYTFGSGTRLTVV.

The rearrangement uses TRBV7-8 and TRBJ1-6, with D perhaps matching TRBD1 (5 bases). Germline V gene sequence: CDR1 SGHVS, CDR2 FQNEAQ. Trimming took off 11 bases at V and 3 bases at J, with 11 bases between the two ends. This CDR3 is 13 amino acids long. CDR3 nucleotide sequence: TGTGCCGTAGACAGAGACTATAATTCACCCCTCCACTTT. Its protein is CAVDRDYNSPLHF.

The chain combines TRBV4-2 with TRBJ2-3; TRBD2 aligns across 11 bases. The CDR3 is 15 amino acids. Germline assignment: CDR1 LGHNA and CDR2 YNFKEQ. Trimming at V came to 5 bases and at J to 6 bases, leaving 7 bases not matched to a gene. The CDR3 region is CASSALAGGVDTQYF. CDR3 sequence (DNA): TGTGCCAGCAGCGCCCTAGCGGGGGGTGTTGATACGCAGTATTTT.

The CDR3, as DNA: TGCAGTGCTAGTGCGGACAGGGGTAATCAGCCCCAGCATTTT. Amino acids: CSASADRGNQPQHF. This chain connects TRBV20-1 to TRBJ1-5, with 9 bases that match TRBD1. The germline V gene encodes CDR1 DFQATT and CDR2 SNEGSKA (reference sequence). CDR3 length: 14 residues. V lost 3 bases and J lost 4; bases outside the gene matches: 4.

The chain has TRBV13 and TRBJ2-3, with 11 bases fitting TRBD2. This CDR3 spans 16 amino acids. Germline V gene lookup returns CDR1 PRHDT and CDR2 FYEKMQ (reference sequence). V was pared by 5 bases and J by 0 bases, with 4 bases of the junction left unmatched. CDR3 coding DNA: TGTGCCAGCAGCCAAAGACTAGCGGGAAGCACAGATACGCAGTATTTT. It specifies CASSQRLAGSTDTQYF.

CDR3 amino acids: CASSLGQVDSGNTIYF. In DNA form, the CDR3 reads TGTGCCAGCAGCTTGGGACAGGTTGACTCTGGAAACACCATATATTTT. The chain employs TRBV7-2 and TRBJ1-3; 8 bases agree with TRBD1. The CDR3 covers 16 residues. Germline loops: CDR1 SGHTA, CDR2 FQGNSA. Trimming removed 3 bases from V and 0 bases from J; junction bases left unmatched: 4.

The chain has TRBV7-8 and TRBJ2-5; 8 bases match TRBD2. The CDR3 spans 14 residues. V trimming: 4 bases; J trimming: 4 bases; junction bases outside the gene matches: 5. Germline-derived CDR1 and CDR2 are SGHVS and FQNEAQ. CDR3 loop: CASSSGTRRETQYF. The CDR3 coding sequence is TGTGCCAGCAGCTCCGGGACTAGGAGAGAGACCCAGTACTTC.

This clone was recorded once. This rearrangement joins TRBV4-3 to TRBJ2-7, with a tentative D call TRBD1 (5 bases). The CDR3 is 16 residues long. V lost 1 base, J lost 2 bases, and 15 bases lay in between. CDR1 and CDR2 (germline): LGHNA, YSLEER. CDR3 DNA: TGCGCCAGCAGCCAAGTTGGAACAGGAATTCCCTACGAGCAGTACTTC. Its translation is CASSQVGTGIPYEQYF.

The J gene is TRBJ1-1, the V gene TRBV11-2; D may be TRBD1 (5 bases). The CDR3 spans 13 residues. Trimming cost V 5 bases and J 5 bases, with 12 bases left between them. CDR1 SGHAT and CDR2 FQNNGV come from the germline V gene. CDR3 DNA sequence: TGTGCCAGCAGCCTTCAGGGTCTTACTGAAGCTTTCTTT. Translation: CASSLQGLTEAFF. Full variable domain (rest looked up from reference TRBV11-2 and TRBJ1-1): EAGVAQSPRYKIIEKRQSVAFWCNPISGHATLYWYQQILGQGPKLLIQFQNNGVVDDSQLPKDRFSAERLKGVDSTLKIQPAKLEDSAVYLCASSLQGLTEAFFGQGTRLTVV.

The J gene is TRBJ2-3, the V gene TRBV7-9, with TRBD1 as a possible D gene (6 bases). Germline CDR1 and CDR2: SEHNR and FQNEAQ (reference sequence). Trimming stripped 2 bases from V and 0 bases from J, with 21 bases between. The CDR3 spans 19 residues. In nucleotides, the CDR3 is TGTGCCAGCAGCTTATATAGAGTAACAGGGCGAGATAGCACAGATACGCAGTATTTT. This translates into CASSLYRVTGRDSTDTQYF.

Only one count was recorded for this clone. The chain uses TRBV3-1 (or the pseudogene TRBV3-2) and TRBJ1-6, with 7 bases that match TRBD1. CDR1 LGHDT and CDR2 YNNKEL come from the germline V gene (reference sequence). The CDR3 is 15 residues long. Germline trimming cut 2 bases from V and 5 bases from J; bases unmatched to any gene: 3. This chain's CDR3 is CASSQRGQDNSPLHF. In DNA form, the CDR3 reads TGTGCCAGCAGCCAAAGGGGGCAGGATAATTCACCCCTCCACTTT.